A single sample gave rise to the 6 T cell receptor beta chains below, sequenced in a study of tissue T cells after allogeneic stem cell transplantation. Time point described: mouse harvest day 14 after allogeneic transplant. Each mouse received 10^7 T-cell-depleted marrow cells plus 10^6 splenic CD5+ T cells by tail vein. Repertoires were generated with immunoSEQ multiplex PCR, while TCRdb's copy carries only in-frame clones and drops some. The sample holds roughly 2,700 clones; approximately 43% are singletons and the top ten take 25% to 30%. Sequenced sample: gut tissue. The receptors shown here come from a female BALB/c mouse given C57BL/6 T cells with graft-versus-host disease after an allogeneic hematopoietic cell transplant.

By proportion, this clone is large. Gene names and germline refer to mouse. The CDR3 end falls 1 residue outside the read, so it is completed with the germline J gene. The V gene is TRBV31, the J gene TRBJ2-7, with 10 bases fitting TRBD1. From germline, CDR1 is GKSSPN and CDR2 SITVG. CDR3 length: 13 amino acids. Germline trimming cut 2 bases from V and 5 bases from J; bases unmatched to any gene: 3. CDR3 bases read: TGTGCCTGGAGTTTGGACAGGGGGAATGAACAGTAC. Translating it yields CAWSLDRGNEQY. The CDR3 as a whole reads CAWSLDRGNEQYF.

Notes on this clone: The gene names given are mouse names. The part of the CDR3 DNA that was read is TGTGCCAGCTCTAAGACAGGGGTGGACGAAAGATTATTT. It yields the protein CASSKTGVDERLF. The whole CDR3 region reads CASSKTGVDERLFF. This chain links TRBV12-2 with TRBJ1-4; 8 bases match TRBD1. The read falls 1 residue short of the CDR3 end, and the missing part is taken from the germline J gene. The germline V gene has CDR1 SGHLS and CDR2 HYDKME. V gave up 3 bases and J gave up 6 bases; unmatched junction bases: 5. The CDR3 covers 14 residues.

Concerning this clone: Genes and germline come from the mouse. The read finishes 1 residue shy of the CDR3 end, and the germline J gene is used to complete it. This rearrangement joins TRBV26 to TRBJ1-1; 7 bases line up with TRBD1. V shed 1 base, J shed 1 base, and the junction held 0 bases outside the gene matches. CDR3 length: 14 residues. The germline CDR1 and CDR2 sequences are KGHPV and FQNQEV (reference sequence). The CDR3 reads CASSLYRGNTEVFF. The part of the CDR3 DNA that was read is TGTGCCAGCAGTCTGTACAGGGGAAACACAGAAGTCTTC.

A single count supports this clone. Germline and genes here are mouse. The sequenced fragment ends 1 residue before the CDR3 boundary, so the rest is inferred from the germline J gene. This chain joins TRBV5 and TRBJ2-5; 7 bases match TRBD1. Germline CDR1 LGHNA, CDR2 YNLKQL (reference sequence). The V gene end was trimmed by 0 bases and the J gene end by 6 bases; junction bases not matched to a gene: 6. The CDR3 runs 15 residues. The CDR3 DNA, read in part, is TGTGCCAGCAGCCAAGAGAGACAGGGATGGGACACCCAGTAC. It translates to CASSQERQGWDTQY. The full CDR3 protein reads CASSQERQGWDTQYF.

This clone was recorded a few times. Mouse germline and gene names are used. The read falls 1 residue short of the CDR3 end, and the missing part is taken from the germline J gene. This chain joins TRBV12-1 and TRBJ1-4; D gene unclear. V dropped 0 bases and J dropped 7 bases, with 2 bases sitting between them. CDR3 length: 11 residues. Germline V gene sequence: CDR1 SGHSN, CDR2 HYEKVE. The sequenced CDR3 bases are TGTGCCAGCTCTCTCAGCGAAAGATTATTT. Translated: CASSLSERLF. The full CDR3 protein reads CASSLSERLFF.

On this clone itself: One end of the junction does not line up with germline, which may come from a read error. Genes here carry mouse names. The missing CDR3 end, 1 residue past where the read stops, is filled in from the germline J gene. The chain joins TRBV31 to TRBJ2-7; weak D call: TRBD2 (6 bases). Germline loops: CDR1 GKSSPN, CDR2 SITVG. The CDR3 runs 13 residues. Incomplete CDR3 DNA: TGTGCCTGGAGTCTAAGGCGGGACTATGCACAGTAC. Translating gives CAWSLRRDYAQY. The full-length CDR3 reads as CAWSLRRDYAQYF.